This TCR beta chain came from a study of T-cell memory formation after mild COVID-19. CDR3 length: 15 residues. After removal of 4 bases from V and 6 bases from J, the junction contained 6 bases not matched to a gene. The germline V gene encodes CDR1 SGHTA and CDR2 FQGNSA. MiXCR was run by TCRdb on the 5' RACE reads, yielding one entry per CDR3 protein. The sample contains more than 150,000 distinct CDR3 sequences, 9.5% to 13% of which appear only once. This receptor was identified in a man aged 18 to 29 who had mild COVID-19 (a few samples of this study predate the infection). Cell type and time point are not known. The sequenced sample consisted of PBMCs or a T cell subset sorted from them (not recorded which). The chain is built from TRBV7-2 and TRBJ2-1; 10 nucleotides match TRBD2. This chain's CDR3 is CASSSELAGTNEQFF. The DNA for the CDR3 is TGTGCCAGCAGCTCCGAACTAGCGGGGACCAATGAGCAGTTCTTC.